This TCR beta chain emerged from a study of pediatric ulcerative colitis. Rectal tissue came from one to two pinch biopsies taken at colonoscopy. Study-level points and caveats: No controls had the two rectal clonotypes shared by ulcerative colitis patients. Rectal repertoires separated controls, mild-moderate and acute severe colitis.

This clone was counted once. What it binds is not known. Libraries were prepared by immunoSEQ multiplex PCR; TCRdb keeps only in-frame clonotypes and omits some of them. The table lists more than 9,000 clones, 82% of them singletons, with around 3.6% in the top ten. The sequence came from a girl aged 10-17 years who was a control in a study of pediatric ulcerative colitis. Material: gut tissue.

The CDR3 is CASSGTSGSSYEQYF. In DNA form, the CDR3 reads TGTGCCAGCAGTGGGACTAGCGGGAGCTCCTACGAGCAGTACTTC. The chain carries TRBV27 and TRBJ2-7; 14 bases align to TRBD2. Looked up from germline, CDR1 is MNHEY and CDR2 is SMNVEV (reference sequence). This CDR3 contains 15 residues. V trimming: 5 bases; J trimming: 0 bases; junction bases outside the gene matches: 0.